The 3 T cell receptor beta chains listed next were all sequenced from one sample in a study of blood T cells in healthy people across ages. Combining a sample-barcoded 5' primer with a J-beta primer mix, a second PCR ran for about 6 to 12 cycles. TCRdb re-called the 5' RACE reads with MiXCR, one entry per CDR3 protein. The table lists around 900,000 distinct CDR3 sequences, around 54% of them singletons, with about 20% in the top ten. The sample consisted of blood. These receptors came from a woman aged 60-75 years in good health.

This clonotype occurred a few times. The rearrangement uses TRBV20-1 and TRBJ2-7, with 10 bases lining up with TRBD2. CDR3 size: 16 residues. Germline V gives CDR1 DFQATT, CDR2 SNEGSKA (reference sequence). Trimming at V came to 6 bases and at J to 4 bases, leaving 15 bases not matched to a gene. CDR3 DNA sequence: TGCAGTGCCACACTAGCGGGATCACCCCGACTGTACGAGCAGTACTTC. Its protein is CSATLAGSPRLYEQYF.

This clonotype was counted a single time. The V call is TRBV7-8, the J call TRBJ2-3; 10 nucleotides agree with TRBD2. Germline V gene sequence: CDR1 SGHVS, CDR2 FQNEAQ. The junction had 6 bases not matched to a gene; V was cut back by 5 bases and J by 1 base. This CDR3 region has 16 residues. CDR3 in amino acids: CASSPLAGAGTDTQYF. The CDR3 coding sequence is TGTGCCAGCAGCCCTCTAGCGGGAGCTGGCACAGATACGCAGTATTTT.

The chain couples TRBV7-2 to TRBJ2-7; TRBD2 aligns across 9 bases. Germline trimming cut 5 bases from V and 4 bases from J; bases unmatched to any gene: 15. This CDR3 region has 17 residues. Germline assignment: CDR1 SGHTA and CDR2 FQGNSA. CDR3: CASSPGLRGRVAYEQYF. CDR3 nucleotides: TGTGCCAGCAGCCCAGGTCTTCGCGGGAGGGTTGCGTACGAGCAGTACTTC. The full variable domain, its missing parts supplied by reference TRBV7-2 and TRBJ2-7, is GAGVSQSPSNKVTEKGKDVELRCDPISGHTALYWYRQSLGQGLEFLIYFQGNSAPDKSGLPSDRFSAERTGGSVSTLTIQRTQQEDSAVYLCASSPGLRGRVAYEQYFGPGTRLTVT.